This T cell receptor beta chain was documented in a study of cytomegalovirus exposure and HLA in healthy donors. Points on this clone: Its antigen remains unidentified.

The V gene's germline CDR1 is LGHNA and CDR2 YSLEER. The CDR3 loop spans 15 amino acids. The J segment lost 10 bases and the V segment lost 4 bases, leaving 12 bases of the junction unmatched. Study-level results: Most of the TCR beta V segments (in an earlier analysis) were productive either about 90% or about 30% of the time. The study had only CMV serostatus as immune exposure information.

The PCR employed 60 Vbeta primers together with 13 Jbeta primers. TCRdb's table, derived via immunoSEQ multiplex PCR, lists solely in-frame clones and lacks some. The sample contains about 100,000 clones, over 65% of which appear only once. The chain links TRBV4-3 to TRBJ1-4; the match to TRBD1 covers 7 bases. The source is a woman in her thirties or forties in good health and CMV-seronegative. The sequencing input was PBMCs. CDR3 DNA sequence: TGCGCCAGCAGCCTAAAATGGGACAGCACAGGAAAACTGTTTTTT. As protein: CASSLKWDSTGKLFF.